This entry lists 25 T cell receptor beta chains sequenced from one sample in a study of cytomegalovirus exposure and HLA in healthy donors. The PCR ran on 60 Vbeta and 13 Jbeta primers. Some clones are missing from TCRdb's copy, which holds only in-frame ones; the method was immunoSEQ multiplex PCR. The table has under 200,000 clones, 79% seen once. Sequenced sample: PBMCs. The origin of the receptors is a woman between 50 and 59 years old in good health and CMV-seronegative.

The V call is TRBV19, the J call TRBJ1-5, with 10 positions matching TRBD1. Germline V gene sequence: CDR1 LNHDA, CDR2 SQIVND (reference sequence). The J segment lost 0 bases and the V segment lost 9 bases, leaving 11 bases of the junction unmatched. The CDR3 totals 17 residues. The CDR3 sequence: CARSRDRGSYSNQPQHF. The DNA for the CDR3 is TGTGCCAGAAGCCGGGACAGGGGATCGTATAGCAATCAGCCCCAGCATTTT.

This chain links TRBV28 with TRBJ1-4, with TRBD1 identical over 7 bases. V shed 3 bases and J 7 bases; nucleotides not matched to a gene: 8. The CDR3 loop spans 15 amino acids. In germline, CDR1 is MDHEN, CDR2 SYDVKM. As DNA, the CDR3 is TGTGCCAGCAGTTTCCCTTTGGCAGGGGGTGAAAAACTGTTTTTT. Amino acid sequence: CASSFPLAGGEKLFF. The full variable domain, its missing parts supplied by reference TRBV28 and TRBJ1-4, is DVKVTQSSRYLVKRTGEKVFLECVQDMDHENMFWYRQDPGLGLRLIYFSYDVKMKEKGDIPEGYSVSREKKERFSLILESASTNQTSMYLCASSFPLAGGEKLFFGSGTQLSVL.

J is TRBJ2-1 and V is TRBV15, with 7 nucleotides matching TRBD1. The CDR3 covers 12 residues. J lost 10 bases, V lost 5 bases, and 5 bases had no gene match. Germline V gives CDR1 LNHNV, CDR2 YYDKDF (reference sequence). The DNA of the CDR3 is TGTGCCACCAGCCAACGGGACAGCGAGCAGTTCTTC. This translates into CATSQRDSEQFF.

The rearrangement links TRBV29-1 to TRBJ1-5, with 11 nucleotides matching TRBD1. The CDR3 has 14 amino acids. Germline loops: CDR1 SQVTM, CDR2 ANQGSEA. V lost 8 bases and J lost 1; bases outside the gene matches: 4. The CDR3 loop is CSPGQGVSNQPQHF. CDR3 nucleotides: TGCAGCCCGGGACAGGGGGTGAGCAATCAGCCCCAGCATTTT.

This chain uses TRBV6-5 with TRBJ2-7; 7 bases match TRBD1. The CDR3 extends over 15 amino acids. Germline-derived CDR1 and CDR2 are MNHEY and SVGAGI. V lost 2 bases, J lost 6 bases, and 10 bases stayed unmatched. CDR3 loop: CASSYEGARLGEQYF. The CDR3 coding sequence is TGTGCCAGCAGTTACGAGGGGGCTAGATTAGGCGAGCAGTACTTC.

The J gene is TRBJ1-4, the V gene TRBV13, with 9 positions matching TRBD1. V lost 3 bases and J lost 4; bases outside the gene matches: 3. CDR3 size: 15 residues. CDR1 and CDR2 (germline): PRHDT, FYEKMQ (reference sequence). CDR3 sequence reads: CASSFRTGVNEKLFF. Here the CDR3 DNA reads TGTGCCAGCAGCTTCCGGACAGGGGTTAATGAAAAACTGTTTTTT.

This clone was counted between two and nine times. The rearrangement links TRBV7-9 to TRBJ2-5, with 9 bases identical to TRBD1. From germline, CDR1 is SEHNR and CDR2 FQNEAQ (reference sequence). The CDR3 has 12 residues. V shed 5 bases and J 11 bases; nucleotides not matched to a gene: 6. CDR3 coding DNA: TGTGCCAGCAGCAGGGGACAGGGTGAGCAGTACTTC. Translating gives CASSRGQGEQYF. Full variable domain (rest looked up from reference TRBV7-9 and TRBJ2-5): DTGVSQNPRHKITKRGQNVTFRCDPISEHNRLYWYRQTLGQGPEFLTYFQNEAQLEKSRLLSDRFSAERPKGSFSTLEIQRTEQGDSAMYLCASSRGQGEQYFGPGTRLLVL.

In DNA, the CDR3 is TGCGCCAGCAGCCAAACAATGGTTGCGTCAGGGGTGCGCAATGAGCAGTTCTTC. This encodes CASSQTMVASGVRNEQFF. The rearrangement links TRBV4-3 to TRBJ2-1, with a possible D match to TRBD1 (6 bases). The V gene's germline CDR1 is LGHNA and CDR2 YSLEER. Trimming took 2 bases from V and 6 from J, leaving 23 bases between them. This CDR3 comprises 18 residues.

V usage is TRBV19 and J usage is TRBJ1-2; the D is unclear. Between the trimmed V and J ends, which lost 6 bases and 2 bases, there was a span of 13 bases. The germline gives CDR1 LNHDA, CDR2 SQIVND (reference sequence). CDR3 length: 14 amino acids. The DNA of the CDR3 is TGTGCCAGTAGATATGGTAAAGCCAACTATGGCTACACCTTC. Translated: CASRYGKANYGYTF.

The rearrangement uses TRBV6-1 and TRBJ2-3; 7 bases align to TRBD2. Unmatched junction bases numbered 16, after V lost 3 bases and J lost 1 base. The CDR3 loop spans 19 amino acids. Per the germline V gene, CDR1 is MNHNS and CDR2 is SASEGT. CDR3 in amino acids: CASSDVWRGTSHGTDTQYF. The CDR3 coding sequence is TGTGCCAGCAGTGATGTGTGGCGGGGGACCTCACACGGCACAGATACGCAGTATTTT.

This rearrangement joins TRBV4-3 to TRBJ2-5; D possibly corresponds to TRBD1 (7 bases). Trimming took off 4 bases at V and 7 bases at J, with 22 bases between the two ends. This CDR3 is 16 amino acids long. From germline, CDR1 is LGHNA and CDR2 YSLEER. Here the CDR3 reads CASSPTGTAGTGTQYF. The CDR3 DNA follows: TGCGCCAGCAGCCCGACCGGGACAGCGGGTACTGGGACCCAGTACTTC.

The chain joins TRBV6-1 to TRBJ2-6; D remains ambiguous. This CDR3 comprises 15 residues. Germline V lookup: CDR1 MNHNS, CDR2 SASEGT. V was clipped by 1 base and J by 2 bases, with 6 bases between them. The CDR3 nucleotides read TGTGCCAGCAGTGAAGGGGCAGCTGGGGCCAACGTCCTGACTTTC. Protein sequence: CASSEGAAGANVLTF.

The chain employs TRBV7-2 and TRBJ1-3; 8 bases map to TRBD1. V was clipped by 5 bases and J by 0 bases; unmatched bases: 3. The CDR3 has 15 amino acids. CDR1 is SGHTA, CDR2 FQGNSA, per germline. CDR3 loop: CASSPTGGSGNTIYF. The CDR3 region has the DNA TGTGCCAGCAGCCCCACAGGGGGCTCTGGAAACACCATATATTTT. Drawing the rest from reference TRBV7-2 and TRBJ1-3, the complete variable domain is GAGVSQSPSNKVTEKGKDVELRCDPISGHTALYWYRQSLGQGLEFLIYFQGNSAPDKSGLPSDRFSAERTGGSVSTLTIQRTQQEDSAVYLCASSPTGGSGNTIYFGEGSWLTVV.

The chain carries TRBV7-8 and TRBJ2-1; D may be TRBD2 (5 bases). Germline CDR1 SGHVS, CDR2 FQNEAQ. V lost 1 base and J 6 bases, leaving 13 bases between the germline ends. CDR3 length: 15 amino acids. CDR3 DNA sequence: TGTGCCAGCAGCTTAGGGGAGCGGCGGAGCAATGAGCAGTTCTTC. Its translation is CASSLGERRSNEQFF.

The V and J genes are TRBV28 and TRBJ1-5; tentatively, D is TRBD1 (5 bases). The CDR3 runs 18 residues. Germline-derived CDR1 and CDR2 are MDHEN and SYDVKM. Trimming shortened V by 3 bases and J by 1 base, and 19 bases separated the two germline ends. CDR3 DNA: TGTGCCAGCAGTTTTATTATCGGGGGGGGAGTGAGCAATCAGCCCCAGCATTTT. Translated: CASSFIIGGGVSNQPQHF.

The rearrangement joins TRBV30 to TRBJ1-4; tentative D call: TRBD1 (5 bases). The CDR3 consists of 14 residues. Trimming left V 4 bases short and J 4 bases short, with 13 bases between. Germline V gives CDR1 GTSNPN, CDR2 SVGIG (reference sequence). The CDR3 here is CAWISAGGNEKLFF. The CDR3 coding sequence is TGTGCCTGGATATCCGCGGGGGGTAATGAAAAACTGTTTTTT.

Details on this clone: Other nucleotide sequences in the sample specify the same CDR3. The rearrangement joins TRBV7-9 to TRBJ1-1, with D perhaps matching TRBD1 (5 bases). The CDR3 is 14 amino acids. Trimming took 5 bases from V and 1 from J, leaving 11 bases between them. In germline, CDR1 is SEHNR, CDR2 FQNEAQ (reference sequence). The DNA for the CDR3 is TGTGCCAGCAGCCTCGGGGGGGGGAACACTGAAGCTTTCTTT. Its protein product is CASSLGGGNTEAFF. Complete variable domain (other parts from reference TRBV7-9 and TRBJ1-1): DTGVSQNPRHKITKRGQNVTFRCDPISEHNRLYWYRQTLGQGPEFLTYFQNEAQLEKSRLLSDRFSAERPKGSFSTLEIQRTEQGDSAMYLCASSLGGGNTEAFFGQGTRLTVV.

The J gene is TRBJ1-1, the V gene TRBV9; D perhaps matches TRBD1 (5 bases). CDR3 length: 16 amino acids. V was cut by 3 bases and J by 3 bases, with 18 bases left in between. Germline V gene sequence: CDR1 SGDLS, CDR2 YYNGEE. As DNA, the CDR3 is TGTGCCAGCAGCGCCCCGATCACAGGTGGGGACACTGAAGCTTTCTTT. Translation gives CASSAPITGGDTEAFF.

This clone was detected a few times. This chain links TRBV5-5 with TRBJ2-7; D is unresolved. This CDR3 comprises 15 residues. V lost 0 bases and J lost 3, with 13 bases in between. Germline V gene lookup returns CDR1 SGHKS and CDR2 YYEKEE (reference sequence). CDR3 nucleotides: TGTGCCAGCAGCTTGGGAATCGACACTTACTACGAGCAGTACTTC. Translation gives CASSLGIDTYYEQYF.

The genes are TRBV4-2 and TRBJ1-5; TRBD1 aligns across 7 bases. CDR3 size: 17 residues. Germline-derived CDR1 and CDR2 are LGHNA and YNFKEQ. V dropped 2 bases and J dropped 2; count of bases not matched to a gene: 9. The DNA of the CDR3 is TGTGCCAGCAGCCAACTGACAGGGCCCCGGGGCAATCAGCCCCAGCATTTT. Translating gives CASSQLTGPRGNQPQHF.

V gene TRBV7-9 combines with J gene TRBJ2-3, with D possibly being TRBD1 (6 bases). V dropped 5 bases and J dropped 0 bases, with 15 bases sitting between them. This CDR3 contains 16 residues. Looked up from germline, CDR1 is SEHNR and CDR2 is FQNEAQ (reference sequence). CDR3 region: CASSLGASTSTDTQYF. In DNA form, the CDR3 reads TGTGCCAGCAGCCTGGGGGCTTCGACTAGCACAGATACGCAGTATTTT.

The chain links TRBV7-6 to TRBJ2-3; D not certain. The CDR3 runs 12 residues. V lost 5 bases, J lost 2 bases, and 5 bases lay in between. The V gene's germline CDR1 is SGHVS and CDR2 FNYEAQ. This CDR3 is CASSIHTDTQYF. CDR3 nucleotides: TGTGCCAGCAGCATCCACACAGATACGCAGTATTTT.

The chain employs TRBV6-5 and TRBJ2-7; the D gene is possibly TRBD2 (5 bases). CDR3 length: 14 amino acids. The germline gives CDR1 MNHEY, CDR2 SVGAGI. The ends were cut back, 2 bases at V and 0 bases at J, with 8 bases in the middle. Here the CDR3 reads CASSYQRLSYEQYF. The CDR3 nucleotides are TGTGCCAGCAGTTACCAGCGGCTCTCCTACGAGCAGTACTTC.

This clone was detected a few times. The genes are TRBV28 and TRBJ2-7, with D perhaps TRBD2 (5 bases). The CDR3 is 16 amino acids. The germline V gene encodes CDR1 MDHEN and CDR2 SYDVKM. Trimming took 5 bases from V and 6 from J, leaving 23 bases between them. The CDR3 sequence is CASSPSGGGSISEQYF. In DNA form, the CDR3 reads TGTGCCAGCAGTCCTTCTGGTGGAGGTAGTATCTCCGAGCAGTACTTC.

The V and J genes are TRBV14 and TRBJ1-4, with D unresolved. The germline V gene encodes CDR1 SGHDN and CDR2 FVKESK. The CDR3 runs to 18 residues. V was cut by 0 bases and J by 0 bases, with 14 bases left in between. This CDR3 is CASSQDKISGATNEKLFF. The CDR3 DNA sequence: TGTGCCAGCAGCCAAGATAAGATCTCCGGGGCAACTAATGAAAAACTGTTTTTT.